This is a list of T cell receptor beta chains from one sample in a study of human T cells and chemical hapten exposure. TCRdb analysed the RACE reads with MiXCR anew, one entry per CDR3 protein. The data show 65,000 to 80,000 distinct CDR3 sequences, 10% seen once. The input for sequencing was whole blood, taken in connection with sensitization to the hapten diphenylcyclopropenone (DPC). The receptors were sampled from a woman aged 45-60 years with alopecia areata. Some clones in this sample may be carry-over from other donors' samples. Each CDR3 is given with its conserved first and last residue. D genes are given only for firm matches.

V	J	D	CDR3
TRBV11-1	TRBJ2-1	TRBD1	CASSFPRTGASYNEQFF
TRBV5-1	TRBJ1-3	TRBD1	CASSLDRGGNTIYF
TRBV20-1	TRBJ2-4	TRBD2	CSARDPSGRIAKNIQYF
TRBV11-3	TRBJ2-5	TRBD1	CASSPTVQGGWGTQYF
TRBV20-1	TRBJ1-1	TRBD1	CSALRQGGSATFF
TRBV7-2	TRBJ2-2	TRBD1	CASSSQGVTGELFF
TRBV11-2	TRBJ2-7	TRBD2	CASSLDSGKEEQYF
TRBV4-3	TRBJ2-3	NA	CASSQRERALLGTDTQYF
TRBV19	TRBJ1-5	NA	CASSFGQRNRNQPQHF
TRBV9	TRBJ2-2	NA	CASSVARNTGELFF
TRBV20-1	TRBJ2-7	TRBD2	CSARDGGSVHEQYF
TRBV7-6	TRBJ2-7	NA	CASSKGPNYEQYF
TRBV30	TRBJ1-3	NA	CAWSVGQIHSGNTIYF
TRBV7-6	TRBJ2-3	TRBD1	CASSLQTGGLTDTQYF
TRBV6-2/TRBV6-3	TRBJ1-5	NA	CASSYSAGLGNQPQHF
TRBV7-3	TRBJ2-7	TRBD1	CASSTEGQGAEEQYF
TRBV3-1	TRBJ2-1	TRBD2	CASSPRGEGEFF
TRBV29-1	TRBJ2-3	TRBD1	CSVETGARGTDTQYF
TRBV6-5	TRBJ1-6	NA	CASSLTVRGSYNSPLHF
TRBV29-1	TRBJ2-5	NA	CSVEGQRGRTQYF
TRBV2	TRBJ2-1	NA	CASTAPGTSSYNEQFF
TRBV11-3	TRBJ2-1	NA	CASSFFGVDEQFF
TRBV7-7	TRBJ2-5	NA	CASSPRRSETQYF
TRBV7-6	TRBJ1-1	NA	CASSPSQAPNTEAFF
TRBV20-1	TRBJ2-7	NA	CSARVTGRRDEQYF
TRBV7-9	TRBJ1-1	TRBD1	CASSSRQGENTEAFF
TRBV5-1	TRBJ2-1	NA	CASSTGLASSYNEQFF
TRBV6-4	TRBJ2-1	TRBD1	CASSAGTGTYNEQFF
TRBV27	TRBJ1-4	NA	CASSTSRLTEKLFF
TRBV20-1	TRBJ1-1	TRBD1	CSASFNRGEAFF
TRBV30	TRBJ1-1	NA	CAWRTGLNTEAFF
TRBV7-2	TRBJ2-3	TRBD2	CASSPGLAASTDTQYF
TRBV3-1	TRBJ2-7	NA	CASSQPGPYEQYF
TRBV7-2	TRBJ2-1	NA	CASSSLSGTAGNEQFF
TRBV30	TRBJ1-1	NA	CAWSNLAEAFF
TRBV13	TRBJ1-6	NA	CASSPDGGSTPLHF